Sequencing of this TCR beta chain was carried out in a study of molecular identifiers for immune sequencing clone quantification. Whole-study results and caveats: The study reportedly detected spiked Jurkat TCR RNA from one cell among about a million naive cells. For effector cells, clones above 20 RNA copies held over 98% of molecules; for naive cells, under 1%.

With listed TCR primers and previously described methods, bulk TCR libraries were prepared. MiXCR was run by TCRdb on the PCR reads, yielding one entry per CDR3 protein. Of 300,000 to 400,000 distinct CDR3 sequences in the sample, roughly 23% were seen once. Naive CD8 T cells, phenotype CD8+CD4-CCR7+CD45RA+, were sorted. The CDR3 spans 12 residues. Germline CDR1 MNHNY, CDR2 SVGAGI (reference sequence). V was clipped by 8 bases and J by 5 bases, with 13 bases between them. A note on this clonotype: No antigen is known for it.

The sequencing sample was made of naive CD8+ T cells from blood, with Jurkat cell RNA spiked in. Subset in this sample: FACS-sorted CD8+CD4-CCR7+CD45RA+ naive T cells. This clonotype originated in a human donor in good health. Some libraries in this study had Jurkat cell RNA spiked in. The rearrangement uses TRBV6-6 and TRBJ2-7; a weak D match, TRBD2 (6 bases). The CDR3 DNA reads as TGTGCCAGCTGTTTAGGAGGGGACGAGCAGTACTTC. It is translated as CASCLGGDEQYF.